Presented here are 5 T cell receptor beta chains from one specimen sequenced in a study of control samples from healthy donors and cancer patients. Clones were read by immunoSEQ multiplex PCR, and TCRdb kept only the in-frame ones, dropping some. The sample includes about 180,000 clones, 91% of them seen just once. Sequenced: blood. These TCRs come from a woman aged 35 to 49 in good health.

The table lists this clone with a count of one. The rearrangement links TRBV7-9 to TRBJ2-7, with unresolved D. The germline V gene has CDR1 SEHNR and CDR2 FQNEAQ (reference sequence). V was shortened by 5 bases and J by 0 bases, with 5 bases between the two germline ends. This CDR3 comprises 12 residues. For the CDR3, the DNA is TGTGCCAGCAGCCAAAACTCCTACGAGCAGTACTTC. Encoded protein: CASSQNSYEQYF.

The CDR3: CASNSYLSTDTQYF. The CDR3 nucleotides read TGTGCCAGCAACTCGTACCTGAGCACAGATACGCAGTATTTT. The chain links TRBV6-5 to TRBJ2-3, with D uncertain. This CDR3 is built from 14 residues. Germline V gives CDR1 MNHEY, CDR2 SVGAGI. V gave up 7 bases and J gave up 0 bases, with 11 bases separating them.

A few counts support this clone. J is TRBJ2-2 and V is TRBV7-3; TRBD2 aligns across 9 bases. Trimming at V came to 0 bases and at J to 6 bases, leaving 5 bases not matched to a gene. Germline CDR1 and CDR2: SGHTA and FQGTGA. This CDR3 region has 16 residues. CDR3 region: CASSLTGGGAPGELFF. As DNA, the CDR3 is TGTGCCAGCAGCTTAACAGGCGGGGGGGCCCCCGGGGAGCTGTTTTTT.

J is TRBJ1-2 and V is TRBV4-2; D uncertain. Trimming left V 0 bases short and J 11 bases short, with 10 bases between. This CDR3 is 12 amino acids long. CDR1 is LGHNA and CDR2 is YNFKEQ in the germline V gene. For the CDR3, the DNA is TGTGCCAGCAGCCAAGACGTCATCCAGTACACCTTC. Protein: CASSQDVIQYTF.

This clone was seen more than once but under ten times. This rearrangement joins TRBV3-1 (or the pseudogene TRBV3-2) to TRBJ2-2; 11 nucleotides line up with TRBD2. The CDR3 length is 17 residues. V dropped 2 bases and J dropped 1; count of bases not matched to a gene: 3. Germline CDR1 reads LGHDT; CDR2 reads YNNKEL (reference sequence). CDR3 region: CASSQTLAGGNTGELFF. Written as DNA, the CDR3 is TGTGCCAGCAGCCAAACTCTAGCGGGGGGGAACACCGGGGAGCTGTTTTTT.